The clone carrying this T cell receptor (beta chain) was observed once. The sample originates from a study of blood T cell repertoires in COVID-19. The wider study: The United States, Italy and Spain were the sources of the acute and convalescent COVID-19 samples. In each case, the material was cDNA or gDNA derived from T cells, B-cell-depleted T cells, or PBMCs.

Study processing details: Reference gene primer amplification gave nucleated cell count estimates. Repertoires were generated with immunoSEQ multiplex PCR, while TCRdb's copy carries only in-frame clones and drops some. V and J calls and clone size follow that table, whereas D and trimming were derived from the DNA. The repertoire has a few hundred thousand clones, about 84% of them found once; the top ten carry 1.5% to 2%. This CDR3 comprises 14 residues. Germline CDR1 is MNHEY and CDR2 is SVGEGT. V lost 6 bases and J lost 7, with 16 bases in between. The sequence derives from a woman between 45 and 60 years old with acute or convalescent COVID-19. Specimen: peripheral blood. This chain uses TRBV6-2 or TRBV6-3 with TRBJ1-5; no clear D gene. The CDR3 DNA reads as TGTGCCAGCAGCCCGCACTCGTCACGCCAGCCCCAGCATTTT. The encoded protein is CASSPHSSRQPQHF.